This entry concerns a single T cell receptor beta chain. At one end, the junction sequence differs from germline, possibly due to a read error. Next came a second PCR, run for about 6 to 12 cycles, which used a sample-barcoded 5' primer along with a J-beta primer mix. TCRdb reprocessed the 5' RACE reads with MiXCR, giving one entry per CDR3 protein. Of about 760,000 distinct CDR3 sequences listed, about 61% were seen once; the top ten hold around a quarter. The entry originates in a study of blood T cells in healthy people across ages. Sequencing was done on a sample of blood. This clonotype was sampled from a man aged 35-49 years in good health.

CDR3 sequence (DNA): TGTACCAGCAGCTCCCTCAGGGGTAACTATGGCTACACCTTC. Translation gives CTSSSLRGNYGYTF. The rearrangement joins TRBV27 to TRBJ1-2, with D maybe TRBD1 (6 bases). CDR3 length: 14 amino acids. Germline V CDR1 and CDR2: MNHEY, SMNVEV (reference sequence).